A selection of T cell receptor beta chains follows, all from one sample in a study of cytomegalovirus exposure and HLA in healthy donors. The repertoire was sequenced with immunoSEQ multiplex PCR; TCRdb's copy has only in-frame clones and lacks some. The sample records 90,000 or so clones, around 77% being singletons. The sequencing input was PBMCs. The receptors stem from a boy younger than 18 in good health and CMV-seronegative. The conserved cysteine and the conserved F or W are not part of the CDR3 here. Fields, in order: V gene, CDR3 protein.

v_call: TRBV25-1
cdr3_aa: ASSGAWTGGNIQY

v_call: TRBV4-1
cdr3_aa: ASSQVASLETQY

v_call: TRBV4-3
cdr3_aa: ASSQGGGGNIQY

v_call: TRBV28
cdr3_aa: ASRPGWLNYGYT

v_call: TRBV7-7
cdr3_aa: ASSLDPENIQY

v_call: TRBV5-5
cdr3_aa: ASSLGRGTQY

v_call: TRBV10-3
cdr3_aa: AISDQTEAF

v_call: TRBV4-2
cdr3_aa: ASSQSLNRGNTEAF

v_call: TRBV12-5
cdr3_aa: ASGWTSGPYNEQF

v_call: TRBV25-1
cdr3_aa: ASSGAKPTGELF

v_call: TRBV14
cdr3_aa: ASRPTGAGNTIY

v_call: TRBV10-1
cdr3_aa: ASSEDGKRAAEAF

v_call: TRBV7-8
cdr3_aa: ASSLGRGGGTDTQY

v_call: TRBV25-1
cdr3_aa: ASSERGEAF

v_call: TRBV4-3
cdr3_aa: ASSHPNGRTSGRAYNTGELF

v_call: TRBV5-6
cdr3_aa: ASSFGGYNEQF

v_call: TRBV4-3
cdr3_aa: ASSQDPGTGAYEQY

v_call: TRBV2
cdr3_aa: ASSERGGPLNEQF

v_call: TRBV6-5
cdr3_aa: ASSRLAGGPDTQY

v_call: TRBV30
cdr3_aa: AWSRRGTALYT

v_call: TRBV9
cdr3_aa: ASSAGHLNTEAF

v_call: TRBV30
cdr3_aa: AWSVLAGMAGELF

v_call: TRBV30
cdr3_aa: AWSASGTVAYNEQF

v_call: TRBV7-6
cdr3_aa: ASSSRGVNTEAF

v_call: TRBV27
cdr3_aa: ASSSGLSYEQY

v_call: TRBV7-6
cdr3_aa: ASSLAPGGRYEQY

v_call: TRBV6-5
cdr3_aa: ASSYSGTGGSLGQY

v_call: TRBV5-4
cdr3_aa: ASSTGLARFWEDEQF

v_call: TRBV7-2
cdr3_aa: ASSSGGQGETQY

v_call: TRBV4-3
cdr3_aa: ASSQDRGGTEAF

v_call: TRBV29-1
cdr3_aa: SVKGSDGYT

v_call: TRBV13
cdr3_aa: ASSWWGQYNEQF

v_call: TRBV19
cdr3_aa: ATTGLTEAF

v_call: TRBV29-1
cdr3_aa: SVVFGVGTEAF

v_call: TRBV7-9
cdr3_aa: ASSLVSGTLTLH

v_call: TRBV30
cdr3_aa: AWRGAGGEETQY

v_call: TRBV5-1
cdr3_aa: ASSLQGDRNQPQH

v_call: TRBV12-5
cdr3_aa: ASARKREYNEQY

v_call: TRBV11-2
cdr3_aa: ASSLERRGGTDTQY

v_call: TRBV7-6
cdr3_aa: ASSSVLERTQY

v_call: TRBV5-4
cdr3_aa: ASSFDRGEQY

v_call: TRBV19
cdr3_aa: ASSITGNEAF

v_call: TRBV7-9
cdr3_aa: ASSHLEGQGLYGYT

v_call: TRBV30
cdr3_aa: AWSPRTGGYQPQH

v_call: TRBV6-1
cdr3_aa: AGGGRIYEQY

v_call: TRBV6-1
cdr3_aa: ASSESPSPTGLLYSNQPQH

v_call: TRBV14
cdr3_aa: ASRLPGQRWSGANVLT